The clone carrying this T cell receptor beta chain has at least ten counts. The antigen is unknown. Treatment was busulfan-fludarabine conditioning, a marrow graft, and cyclophosphamide on days +3 and +4. The entry originates in a study of T cells after posttransplantation cyclophosphamide. Libraries were prepared by immunoSEQ multiplex PCR; TCRdb keeps only in-frame clonotypes and omits some of them. The sample presents about 6,700 clones, none singletons. General study points: Recipient CMV seropositivity and CMV reactivation strongly tracked TRB clonality. Donor-recipient repertoire similarity was low at 1-2 months, rising over year one.

Germline loops: CDR1 GTSNPN, CDR2 SVGIG (reference sequence). The CDR3 runs 11 residues. Deletions cut 2 bases from V and 6 bases from J, with 6 bases between. The specimen was PBMCs, collected after an allogeneic stem cell transplant with post-transplant cyclophosphamide. This receptor was obtained from a male patient aged 25 to 39 who received an allogeneic stem cell transplant from an unrelated donor, was CMV-positive, and had acute and chronic GVHD. Some T cells could come from the graft donor. This chain links TRBV30 with TRBJ2-3, with D possibly being TRBD2 (5 bases). The CDR3 sequence: CAWSWEDTQYF. DNA of the CDR3: TGTGCCTGGAGTTGGGAGGATACGCAGTATTTT.